A single sample gave rise to the 8 T cell receptor beta chains below, sequenced in a study of identical twins. TCRdb reprocessed the 5' RACE reads with MiXCR, giving one entry per CDR3 protein. The table shows about 890,000 distinct CDR3 sequences, with 9% to 15% occurring only once. Another study also made use of these data, one on yellow fever vaccine responses in identical twins.

Sequences were obtained from PBMCs. Every receptor here comes from a young woman in good health.

The chain carries TRBV7-9 and TRBJ2-7; no reliable D call. V lost 8 bases to trimming and J lost 1 base, with 12 bases between them. CDR3 length equals 13 residues. Germline V gives CDR1 SEHNR, CDR2 FQNEAQ (reference sequence). The CDR3 nucleotides are TGTGCCAGCGACGGCGGTAATTCCTACGAGCAGTACGTC. Its translation: CASDGGNSYEQYV.

This clonotype was seen only a few times. The chain employs TRBV6-1 and TRBJ2-7, with 7 bases that match TRBD1. With V trimmed by 6 bases and J by 5 bases, 10 bases remained unmatched. Germline V gene sequence: CDR1 MNHNS, CDR2 SASEGT. This CDR3 is built from 14 residues. CDR3 coding DNA: TGTGCCAGCAGCCGAACCGGGACAGCGAACGAGCAGTACGTC. It yields the protein CASSRTGTANEQYV.

There are many counts of this clonotype. J is TRBJ1-5 and V is TRBV7-8; D remains ambiguous. Germline CDR1 and CDR2: SGHVS and FQNEAQ. V dropped 5 bases and J dropped 0 bases, with 14 bases sitting between them. The CDR3 sequence is 16 residues long. CDR3 nucleotide sequence: TGTGCCAGCAGCACTAACCCGGGTGATAGCAATCAGCCCCAGCATTTT. It is translated as CASSTNPGDSNQPQHF.

The chain recombines TRBV11-2 with TRBJ2-5, with D perhaps TRBD2 (5 bases). The CDR3 sequence is 17 residues long. The germline gives CDR1 SGHAT, CDR2 FQNNGV. Trimming left V 1 base short and J 5 bases short, with 20 bases between. The CDR3 protein is CASSLVVPRLGVETQYF. The CDR3 DNA follows: TGTGCCAGCAGCTTAGTAGTCCCGAGACTCGGGGTGGAGACCCAGTACTTC.

The chain links TRBV2 to TRBJ2-7, with TRBD2 identical over 7 bases. Trimming cost V 2 bases and J 2 bases; bases outside gene matches: 9. There are 16 residues in the CDR3. In germline, CDR1 is SNHLY, CDR2 FYNNEI. The CDR3 sequence is CASSEPWASGTYEQYV. The CDR3 DNA reads as TGTGCCAGCAGTGAACCCTGGGCTAGCGGTACCTACGAGCAGTACGTC.

The rearrangement uses TRBV5-1 and TRBJ2-5; TRBD2 matches 7 bases. The V gene end was trimmed by 5 bases and the J gene end by 0 bases; junction bases not matched to a gene: 4. The V gene's germline CDR1 is SGHRS and CDR2 YFSETQ. The length of the CDR3 is 14 residues. The CDR3 coding sequence is TGCGCCAGCAGGCCTAGCGGAAACCAAGAGACCCAGTACTTC. This codes for CASRPSGNQETQYF.

In this sample, this clonotype turned up many times. V and J are TRBV19 and TRBJ2-1; no reliable D call. V shed 7 bases and J shed 0 bases, with 10 bases lying between them. The CDR3 sequence is 14 residues long. The germline V gene has CDR1 LNHDA and CDR2 SQIVND (reference sequence). The CDR3 bases are TGTGCCAGTACCCGGACCGTCTCCTACAATGAGCAGTTCTTC. Amino acids: CASTRTVSYNEQFF.

The genes are TRBV7-3 and TRBJ2-1, with a weak D call TRBD2 (5 bases). The V gene's germline CDR1 is SGHTA and CDR2 FQGTGA. This CDR3 spans 12 amino acids. The V and J ends lost 4 bases and 9 bases respectively, with 10 bases between them. DNA of the CDR3: TGTGCCAGCAGCTCCGGGATGGGTGAGCAGTTCTTC. Translated: CASSSGMGEQFF.